The T cell receptor beta chain described here comes from a study of shared clonotypes between healthy human individuals. Germline assignment: CDR1 SQVTM and CDR2 ANQGSEA. Between the trimmed V and J ends, which lost 3 bases and 0 bases, there was a span of 14 bases. This CDR3 region has 15 residues. Some clones are missing from TCRdb's copy, which holds only in-frame ones; the method was immunoSEQ multiplex PCR. Counted here are approximately 2.1 million clones, approximately 93% occurring once; the ten biggest clones make up around 0.4%. The material sequenced was naive CD4+ T cells from PBMCs. The subset is: CD45RA+ positively selected. The V call is TRBV29-1, the J call TRBJ1-1; D unclear. This sequence was found in a man aged 18 to 35 in good health. Some clones in this sample may be carry-over from other donors' samples. As DNA, the CDR3 is TGCAGCGTTGACATGCACCTCCAGGTGAACACTGAAGCTTTCTTT. Encoded protein: CSVDMHLQVNTEAFF.